The next 12 T cell receptor beta chains were all read from a single sample in a study of T cells in Graves' hyperthyroidism and ophthalmopathy. The TCR beta CDR3 regions underwent amplification using RNA transcripts as the source. With the HTBI primer set, the TCR CDR3 went through a first round of RT-PCR. TCRdb used MiXCR to reprocess the multiplex PCR reads, holding one entry per CDR3 protein. This table holds about 400,000 distinct CDR3 sequences, roughly 15% found once. Sequenced input: blood. These receptors came from a woman aged 60 to 75 with Graves' ophthalmopathy.

A few counts support this clonotype. The chain links TRBV6-1 to TRBJ2-7; D unclear. Germline CDR1 MNHNS, CDR2 SASEGT. The V end lost 6 bases, the J end lost 0 bases, and 9 bases lay between the germline ends. The CDR3 loop spans 13 amino acids. This CDR3 reads CASRVGSSYEQYF. The DNA for the CDR3 is TGTGCCAGCAGGGTGGGAAGCTCCTACGAGCAGTACTTC.

This clonotype was recorded many times. V and J are TRBV6-1 and TRBJ1-1; 10 bases agree with TRBD1. The CDR3 spans 13 residues. The V and J ends lost 11 bases and 3 bases, in that order; junction bases with no gene match: 6. Germline V lookup: CDR1 MNHNS, CDR2 SASEGT. CDR3 loop: CAVDRGLDTEAFF. The CDR3 DNA sequence: TGTGCCGTTGACAGGGGGCTTGACACTGAAGCTTTCTTT.

This clonotype has at least ten counts. V is TRBV6-6 and J is TRBJ2-3; 15 bases line up with TRBD2. Trimming took 2 bases from V and 4 from J; bases not matched to a gene: 13. From germline, CDR1 is MNHNY and CDR2 SVGAGI (reference sequence). The CDR3 length is 20 residues. CDR3 nucleotide sequence: TGTGCCAGCAGTTACAGAGTGGGACTAGCGGGAGGAAATCGGGCAGATACGCAGTATTTT. Its protein product is CASSYRVGLAGGNRADTQYF.

This clonotype appeared a few times. The V gene is TRBV7-9, the J gene TRBJ1-5; D possibly corresponds to TRBD1 (6 bases). Trimming cost V 5 bases and J 4 bases, with 15 bases left between them. In germline, CDR1 is SEHNR, CDR2 FQNEAQ (reference sequence). The CDR3 totals 15 residues. In DNA, the CDR3 is TGTGCCAGCAGCACAGATAGGGACAAAAATCAGCCCCAGCATTTT. The encoded protein is CASSTDRDKNQPQHF. Complete variable domain (other parts from reference TRBV7-9 and TRBJ1-5): DTGVSQNPRHKITKRGQNVTFRCDPISEHNRLYWYRQTLGQGPEFLTYFQNEAQLEKSRLLSDRFSAERPKGSFSTLEIQRTEQGDSAMYLCASSTDRDKNQPQHFGDGTRLSIL.

This clonotype was observed many times. The rearrangement links TRBV6-1 to TRBJ2-7; TRBD2 matches 13 bases. Per the germline V gene, CDR1 is MNHNS and CDR2 is SASEGT. V lost 5 bases to trimming and J lost 6 bases; unmatched junction nucleotides: 4. The CDR3 sequence is 14 residues long. The DNA of the CDR3 is TGTGCCAGCAGTTTTTGGACTAGCGGGAGCGAGCAGTACTTC. Its translation is CASSFWTSGSEQYF.

This clonotype was observed a handful of times. V and J are TRBV9 and TRBJ1-1; no reliable D call. Trimming took 0 bases from V and 3 from J, leaving 6 bases between them. The CDR3 consists of 13 residues. Germline CDR1 SGDLS, CDR2 YYNGEE. The CDR3 is CASSVEWHTEAFF. DNA of the CDR3: TGTGCCAGCAGCGTAGAGTGGCACACTGAAGCTTTCTTT. Filled out from reference TRBV9 and TRBJ1-1, the complete variable domain reads DSGVTQTPKHLITATGQRVTLRCSPRSGDLSVYWYQQSLDQGLQFLIQYYNGEERAKGNILERFSAQQFPDLHSELNLSSLELGDSALYFCASSVEWHTEAFFGQGTRLTVV.

This clonotype was observed a handful of times. CDR3 loop: CASSHLDGLGTDTQYF. CDR3 in DNA: TGTGCCAGCAGCCATCTGGACGGCCTTGGCACAGATACGCAGTATTTT. The genes are TRBV14 and TRBJ2-3, with D hard to call. From germline, CDR1 is SGHDN and CDR2 FVKESK. The CDR3 is made up of 16 amino acids. With 3 bases removed from V and 1 base from J, the gap between germline ends came to 14 bases.

This clonotype was counted between two and nine times. The V and J genes are TRBV27 and TRBJ2-1; 11 nucleotides agree with TRBD2. The CDR3 has 15 amino acids. J was trimmed by 6 bases and V by 3 bases; bases with no gene match: 4. Germline V lookup: CDR1 MNHEY, CDR2 SMNVEV (reference sequence). CDR3 loop: CASSFGSGGVNEQFF. The CDR3 DNA follows: TGTGCCAGCAGTTTTGGTAGCGGGGGGGTCAATGAGCAGTTCTTC.

This chain links TRBV5-6 with TRBJ2-7; tentatively, D is TRBD2 (5 bases). This CDR3 region has 16 residues. V was shortened by 1 base and J by 1 base, with 15 bases between the two germline ends. Germline values: CDR1 SGHDT, CDR2 YYEEEE. CDR3 loop: CASSLSRGIRSYEQYF. The CDR3 bases are TGTGCCAGCAGCTTGTCTCGGGGAATTCGATCCTACGAGCAGTACTTC.

This clonotype has ten or more counts. The CDR3 loop is CASSLDIEGNEQFF. For the CDR3, the DNA is TGCGCCAGCAGCTTGGATATAGAGGGCAATGAGCAGTTCTTC. The rearrangement uses TRBV5-1 and TRBJ2-1; D perhaps matches TRBD2 (5 bases). This CDR3 contains 14 residues. The V end was cut by 0 bases, the J end by 6 bases, with 10 bases between. CDR1 SGHRS and CDR2 YFSETQ come from the germline V gene.

The V gene is TRBV5-1, the J gene TRBJ2-5, with TRBD2 matching over 9 bases. Per germline, CDR1 SGHRS and CDR2 YFSETQ. J lost 5 bases, V lost 7 bases, and 15 bases had no gene match. This CDR3 contains 16 residues. CDR3 region: CASSIEGSGRWETQYF. CDR3 coding DNA: TGCGCCAGCTCAATTGAAGGTAGCGGGAGATGGGAGACCCAGTACTTC.

In this sample, this clonotype turned up a few times. This chain joins TRBV28 and TRBJ1-3, with D possibly being TRBD1 (6 bases). In germline, CDR1 is MDHEN, CDR2 SYDVKM. The CDR3 runs to 15 residues. V lost 7 bases and J lost 0, with 13 bases in between. CDR3 coding DNA: TGTGCCAGCACTCTGGACAGCAACTCTGGAAACACCATATATTTT. Translation gives CASTLDSNSGNTIYF.